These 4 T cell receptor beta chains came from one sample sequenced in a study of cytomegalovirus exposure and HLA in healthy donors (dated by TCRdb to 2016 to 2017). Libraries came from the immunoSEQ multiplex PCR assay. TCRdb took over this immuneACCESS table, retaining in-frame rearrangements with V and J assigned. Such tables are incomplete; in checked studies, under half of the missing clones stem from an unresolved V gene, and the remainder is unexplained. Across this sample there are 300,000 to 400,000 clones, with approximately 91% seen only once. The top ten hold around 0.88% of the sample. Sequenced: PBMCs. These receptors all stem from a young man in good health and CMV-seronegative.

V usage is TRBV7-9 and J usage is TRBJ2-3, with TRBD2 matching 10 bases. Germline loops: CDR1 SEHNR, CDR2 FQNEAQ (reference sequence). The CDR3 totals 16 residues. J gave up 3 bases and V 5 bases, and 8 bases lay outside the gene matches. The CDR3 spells CASSPFEAGGTDTQYF. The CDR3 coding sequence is TGTGCCAGCAGCCCGTTTGAAGCGGGGGGGACAGATACGCAGTATTTT.

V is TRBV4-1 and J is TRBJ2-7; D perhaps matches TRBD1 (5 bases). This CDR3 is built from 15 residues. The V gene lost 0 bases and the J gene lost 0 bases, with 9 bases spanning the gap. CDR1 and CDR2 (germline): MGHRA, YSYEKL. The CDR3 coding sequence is TGCGCCAGCAGCCAAGATAGACAGAGCTCCTACGAGCAGTACTTC. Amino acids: CASSQDRQSSYEQYF.

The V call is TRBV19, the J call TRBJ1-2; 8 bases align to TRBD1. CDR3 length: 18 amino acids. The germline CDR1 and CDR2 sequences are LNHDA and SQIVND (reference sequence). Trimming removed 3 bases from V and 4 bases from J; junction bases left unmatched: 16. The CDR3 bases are TGTGCCAGTAGTATCCCCACCCCCGACAGGGGCCTTGGCTATGGCTACACCTTC. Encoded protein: CASSIPTPDRGLGYGYTF. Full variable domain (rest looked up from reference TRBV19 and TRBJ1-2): DGGITQSPKYLFRKEGQNVTLSCEQNLNHDAMYWYRQDPGQGLRLIYYSQIVNDFQKGDIAEGYSVSREKKESFPLTVTSAQKNPTAFYLCASSIPTPDRGLGYGYTFGSGTRLTVV.

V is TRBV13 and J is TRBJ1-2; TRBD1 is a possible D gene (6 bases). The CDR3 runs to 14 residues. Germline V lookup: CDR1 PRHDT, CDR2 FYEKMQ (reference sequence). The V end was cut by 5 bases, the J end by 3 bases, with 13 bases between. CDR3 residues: CASSDRTADYGYTF. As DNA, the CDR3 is TGTGCCAGCAGCGATCGGACAGCGGACTATGGCTACACCTTC.